The rows below give T cell receptor beta chains drawn from one sample of a study of blood T cell repertoires in COVID-19. Data came from immunoSEQ multiplex PCR; TCRdb stores just in-frame clones and leaves some out. The sample contains fewer than 250,000 clones, around 85% of which appear only once. What was sequenced was peripheral blood. Every receptor here comes from a man under 40 with acute or convalescent COVID-19. Both conserved end residues are trimmed from each CDR3.

>TRBJ1-2|15|TRBV6-1
ASSEAPGTGLNYGYT
>TRBJ1-1|13|TRBV27
ASSLSPVMNTEAF
>TRBJ2-5|13|TRBV9
ASSVGGGKGETQY
>TRBJ2-7|11|TRBV6-6
ASSYVPAYEQY
>TRBJ2-7|12|TRBV2
ASSVLAGTDEQY
>TRBJ2-5|14|TRBV9
ASSLRGDGIQETQY
>TRBJ1-3|12|TRBV6-5
ASSFDSSGNTIY
>TRBJ1-3|15|TRBV5-1
ASSSQRAGSSGNTIY
>TRBJ1-4|12|TRBV5-1
ASTLGTGGEKLF
>TRBJ2-2|10|TRBV12-5
ASGPDRGNLF
>TRBJ1-2|13|TRBV28
ASSLELRGPYGYT
>TRBJ2-7|13|TRBV5-8
ASTVSLSISYEQY
>TRBJ2-2|14|TRBV6-5
ASSYSRRTNTGELF
>TRBJ1-2|11|TRBV15
ATSRDQDYGYT
>TRBJ2-7|11|TRBV3-1/TRBV3-2
ASSHPSGGEQY
>TRBJ2-7|13|TRBV6-2/TRBV6-3
ASSDRQPGDEEQY
>TRBJ1-1|12|TRBV6-2/TRBV6-3
ASSPPHPRGSAF
>TRBJ2-1|10|TRBV9
ASSVDRGEQF
>TRBJ2-1|13|TRBV27
ASSRLAGGPNEQF
>TRBJ2-3|12|TRBV29-1
SVEGTIRTDTQY
>TRBJ2-1|13|TRBV6-5
ASTQAGGSYNEQF
>TRBJ1-1|11|TRBV9
ASSPTPNTEAF
>TRBJ2-1|11|TRBV29-1
SARDRGENEQF
>TRBJ2-1|9|TRBV9
ASTSGDEQF
>TRBJ1-1|10|TRBV12-3/TRBV12-4
ASSTEGPEAF
>TRBJ1-1|9|TRBV30
AWSVGGRAF
>TRBJ1-2|11|TRBV2
ASLQGSNYGYT
>TRBJ2-7|11|TRBV2
ASGQQKSYEQY
>TRBJ1-5|12|TRBV24-1
ATRGQGANQPQH
>TRBJ1-1|13|TRBV18
ASSPTLTLNTEAF
>TRBJ2-1|13|TRBV4-1
ASSQDPGGLGEQF